The 8 T cell receptor beta chains in this list originate from one sample, sequenced in a study of cytomegalovirus exposure and HLA in healthy donors (TCRdb year 2017). The method behind the library was the immunoSEQ multiplex PCR assay. For the multiplex PCR, a mixture combining 60 forward primers for TCR Vbeta segments and 13 reverse primers for TCR Jbeta segments was used. Sourced from immuneACCESS, this table was stored by TCRdb with only in-frame sequences that have V and J called. A share of the clones is absent; for the studies checked, an unresolved V gene accounts for under half, and the remainder has no known explanation. Present in this sample are 130,000 to 150,000 clones, roughly four fifths of which were seen just once. The leading ten clones occupy about 1.2% of the sample. Sequenced sample: PBMCs. These receptors all come from a woman between 40 and 50 years old in good health and CMV-seronegative.

The V and J genes are TRBV4-1 and TRBJ2-3; 8 bases agree with TRBD2. Trimming removed 0 bases from V and 1 base from J; junction bases left unmatched: 9. The CDR3 has 18 amino acids. Germline values: CDR1 MGHRA, CDR2 YSYEKL. The CDR3 reads CASSQDSRGGLGTDTQYF. In nucleotides, the CDR3 is TGCGCCAGCAGCCAAGATTCCCGGGGGGGCCTGGGCACAGATACGCAGTATTTT.

V and J are TRBV25-1 and TRBJ1-5, with D possibly TRBD1 on 6 matching bases. Trimming left V 6 bases short and J 3 bases short, with 12 bases between. The germline V gene encodes CDR1 MGHDK and CDR2 SYGVNS. The CDR3 contains 14 residues. The CDR3 nucleotides are TGTGCCAGCAGCCAGACAGGCTTCAATCAGCCCCAGCATTTT. Translated: CASSQTGFNQPQHF.

The CDR3 here is CASTLGGGAGNIQYF. DNA of the CDR3: TGTGCCAGCACCCTAGGAGGGGGGGCCGGAAACATTCAGTACTTC. The V gene is TRBV2, the J gene TRBJ2-4, with D perhaps matching TRBD2 (7 bases). In germline, CDR1 is SNHLY, CDR2 FYNNEI. The CDR3 loop spans 15 amino acids. V gave up 7 bases and J gave up 6 bases, with 19 bases separating them. Variable domain in full (rest from reference TRBV2 and TRBJ2-4): EPEVTQTPSHQVTQMGQEVILRCVPISNHLYFYWYRQILGQKVEFLVSFYNNEISEKSEIFDDQFSVERPDGSNFTLKIRSTKLEDSAMYFCASTLGGGAGNIQYFGAGTRLSVL.

The V gene is TRBV7-9, the J gene TRBJ2-5; maybe TRBD1 (5 bases). Germline V CDR1 and CDR2: SEHNR, FQNEAQ (reference sequence). The CDR3 runs 13 residues. V was clipped by 3 bases and J by 4 bases, with 9 bases between them. CDR3 loop: CASSLQGTETQYF. For the CDR3, the DNA is TGTGCCAGCAGCTTGCAGGGCACAGAGACCCAGTACTTC.

The V gene is TRBV28, the J gene TRBJ2-3, with D hard to call. The germline V gene encodes CDR1 MDHEN and CDR2 SYDVKM. Trimming took 2 bases from V and 14 from J, leaving 8 bases between them. The CDR3 totals 10 residues. This chain's CDR3 is CASSLEEWYF. Here the CDR3 DNA reads TGTGCCAGCAGTTTAGAGGAGTGGTATTTT.

The chain carries TRBV7-6 and TRBJ2-1; 14 bases match TRBD2. Germline trimming cut 1 base from V and 3 bases from J; bases unmatched to any gene: 5. The germline V gene encodes CDR1 SGHVS and CDR2 FNYEAQ. CDR3 length: 18 amino acids. CDR3 sequence: CASSLGLAGGDNYNEQFF. CDR3 nucleotide sequence: TGTGCCAGCAGCTTAGGACTAGCGGGGGGGGATAACTACAATGAGCAGTTCTTC.

The rearrangement joins TRBV14 to TRBJ2-7, with TRBD2 matching 11 bases. The length of the CDR3 is 16 residues. Germline V gene lookup returns CDR1 SGHDN and CDR2 FVKESK. The J segment lost 2 bases and the V segment lost 5 bases, leaving 8 bases of the junction unmatched. The CDR3 sequence: CASSTRLAGPPYEQYF. Written as DNA, the CDR3 is TGTGCCAGCAGCACCCGACTAGCGGGGCCCCCCTACGAGCAGTACTTC.

This clone was observed once. The rearrangement links TRBV9 to TRBJ2-1; a possible D gene is TRBD2 (7 bases). V was trimmed by 2 bases and J by 3 bases, leaving 15 bases between them. The germline CDR1 and CDR2 sequences are SGDLS and YYNGEE. This CDR3 is built from 16 residues. CDR3 sequence reads: CASSVGGNRDYNEQFF. The CDR3, as DNA: TGTGCCAGCAGCGTGGGGGGGAACAGGGACTACAATGAGCAGTTCTTC.